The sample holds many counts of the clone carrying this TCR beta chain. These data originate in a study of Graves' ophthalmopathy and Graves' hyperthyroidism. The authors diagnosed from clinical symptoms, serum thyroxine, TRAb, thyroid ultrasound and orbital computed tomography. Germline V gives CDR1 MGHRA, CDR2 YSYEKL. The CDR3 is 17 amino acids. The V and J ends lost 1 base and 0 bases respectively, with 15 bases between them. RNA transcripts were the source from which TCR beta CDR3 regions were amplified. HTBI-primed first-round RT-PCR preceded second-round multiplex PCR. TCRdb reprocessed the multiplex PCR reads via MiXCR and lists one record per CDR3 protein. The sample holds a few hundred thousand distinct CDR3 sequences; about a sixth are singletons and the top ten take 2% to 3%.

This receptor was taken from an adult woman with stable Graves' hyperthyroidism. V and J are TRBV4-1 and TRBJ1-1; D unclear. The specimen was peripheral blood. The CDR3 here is CASSQGAAGRMNTEAFF. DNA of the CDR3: TGCGCCAGCAGCCAAGGTGCGGCAGGTAGAATGAACACTGAAGCTTTCTTT.